One sample yielded the 2 T cell receptor beta chains listed below, sequenced in a study of T cell repertoires in cytomegalovirus infection. TCRdb passed the reads through MiXCR, listing each CDR3 protein once. The table records some 320,000 distinct CDR3 sequences, roughly 29% of them present only once. The antigens for these receptors are not known. This sample comprised cultured PBMCs, obtained from culture after CMV antigen stimulation. The receptors here all came from a human donor in good health (CMV status not recorded). Some clones in this sample may be carry-over from other donors' samples.

This sequence joins TRBV20-1 and TRBJ1-2, with D tentatively TRBD1 (5 bases). This CDR3 region has 15 residues. CDR1 and CDR2 from the germline V gene are DFQATT and SNEGSKA (reference sequence). V gave up 7 bases and J gave up 0 bases, with 18 bases separating them. The CDR3 DNA reads TGCAGTGTAGCCTCCGGGACGCCAGCTAACTATGGCTACACCTTC. It yields the protein CSVASGTPANYGYTF.

The CDR3 loop reads CASGLVSGGEQFF. CDR3 bases: TGTGCTAGTGGTTTGGTATCTGGGGGTGAGCAGTTCTTC. The chain uses TRBV12-5 and TRBJ2-1, with D possibly being TRBD1 or TRBD2 (5 bases each). This CDR3 contains 13 residues. Between the trimmed V and J ends, which lost 0 bases and 9 bases, there was a span of 9 bases. CDR1 is LGHNT and CDR2 is FRNRAP in the germline V gene.